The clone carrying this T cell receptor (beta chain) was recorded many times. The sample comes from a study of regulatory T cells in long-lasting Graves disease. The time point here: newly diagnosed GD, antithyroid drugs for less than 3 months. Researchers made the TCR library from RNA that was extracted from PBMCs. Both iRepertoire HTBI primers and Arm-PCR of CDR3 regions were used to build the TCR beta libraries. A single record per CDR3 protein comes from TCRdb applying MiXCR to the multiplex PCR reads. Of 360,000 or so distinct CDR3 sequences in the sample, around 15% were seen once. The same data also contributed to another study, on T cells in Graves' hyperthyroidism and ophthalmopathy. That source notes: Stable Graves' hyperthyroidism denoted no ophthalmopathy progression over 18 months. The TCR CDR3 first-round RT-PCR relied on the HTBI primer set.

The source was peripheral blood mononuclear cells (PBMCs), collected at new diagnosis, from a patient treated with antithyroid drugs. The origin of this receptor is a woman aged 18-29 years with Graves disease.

CDR3: CSARSGSKNTEAFF. The CDR3 DNA sequence: TGCAGTGCTAGGTCCGGGTCAAAGAACACTGAAGCTTTCTTT. The chain uses TRBV20-1 and TRBJ1-1; D is unclear. CDR1 is DFQATT, CDR2 SNEGSKA, per germline (reference sequence). The V gene lost 3 bases and the J gene lost 1 base, with 12 bases spanning the gap. This CDR3 has 14 residues.